This TCR beta chain appears in the sequencing data of a study of identical twins. The study's findings and limits: For monozygotic twins, models underestimated out-of-frame TCR alpha sharing. Conclusions came from cross-sectional statistical analysis, not from following the same donors.

The CDR3 is 16 amino acids. J lost 4 bases, V lost 4 bases, and 10 bases had no gene match. CDR1 is SGHRS and CDR2 is YFSETQ in the germline V gene. This clonotype was seen more than once but under ten times. Its antigen remains unknown. TCRdb ran MiXCR on the 5' RACE reads and lists one entry per CDR3 protein. The sample carries around 490,000 distinct CDR3 sequences, approximately 14% recorded once. This sample also appeared in a second study, on yellow fever vaccine responses in identical twins.

The J gene is TRBJ2-2, the V gene TRBV5-1; 7 bases are shared with TRBD2. Material: CD4+ T cells sorted from blood. This TCR was recovered from a woman between 18 and 30 years old in good health. Written as DNA, the CDR3 is TGCGCCAGCAGCATCCGGGACCCGGGGGGCACCGGGGAGCTGTTTTTT. Translating gives CASSIRDPGGTGELFF. The entire variable domain, with the rest obtained from reference TRBV5-1 and TRBJ2-2, is as follows: KAGVTQTPRYLIKTRGQQVTLSCSPISGHRSVSWYQQTPGQGLQFLFEYFSETQRNKGNFPGRFSGRQFSNSRSEMNVSTLELGDSALYLCASSIRDPGGTGELFFGEGSRLTVL.